The 6 T cell receptor beta chains below all came from one sample that was sequenced in a study of glioma-infiltrating T cells after dendritic cell vaccination. Profiling relied on immunoSEQ multiplex PCR, and the TCRdb table lists in-frame clones only, not all of them. The sample records 90,000 or so clones, approximately 81% being singletons. This specimen consisted of blood, obtained before dendritic cell vaccination. Receptors were obtained from a human donor with glioblastoma.

The genes are TRBV10-3 and TRBJ1-2, with 10 bases fitting TRBD1. CDR1 and CDR2 (germline): ENHRY, SYGVKD. There are 16 residues in the CDR3. The trim removed 5 bases at V and 7 bases at J, leaving 13 bases unmatched. The CDR3 sequence is CAISPGTGDSRSGYTF. The CDR3 bases are TGTGCCATCAGTCCCGGGACAGGGGACTCTAGGAGTGGCTACACCTTC.

This clone showed up just once. CDR3 coding DNA: TGCGCCAGCAGCCCGGGTGGCAGGGGGAAAAACTATGGCTACACCTTC. It is translated as CASSPGGRGKNYGYTF. The chain has TRBV5-1 and TRBJ1-2; 7 bases match TRBD1. Trimming cost V 4 bases and J 2 bases; bases outside gene matches: 11. Germline V lookup: CDR1 SGHRS, CDR2 YFSETQ. The CDR3 has 16 residues. Complete variable domain (other parts from reference TRBV5-1 and TRBJ1-2): KAGVTQTPRYLIKTRGQQVTLSCSPISGHRSVSWYQQTPGQGLQFLFEYFSETQRNKGNFPGRFSGRQFSNSRSEMNVSTLELGDSALYLCASSPGGRGKNYGYTFGSGTRLTVV.

This clone has just a few counts. The chain uses TRBV30 and TRBJ1-4; D gene ambiguous. The V end was cut by 2 bases, the J end by 8 bases, with 6 bases between. CDR3 length: 11 residues. Germline CDR1 is GTSNPN and CDR2 is SVGIG (reference sequence). The CDR3 sequence: CAWSIREKLFF. The CDR3 DNA sequence: TGTGCCTGGAGTATCCGGGAAAAACTGTTTTTT.

The gene calls are TRBV11-3 and TRBJ2-7; 9 bases line up with TRBD2. This CDR3 spans 16 amino acids. J gave up 2 bases and V 5 bases, and 10 bases lay outside the gene matches. Germline assignment: CDR1 SGHNT and CDR2 YENEEA. In nucleotides, the CDR3 is TGTGCCAGCAGCCTACGCGGGGGGGAAGTAGCCTACGAGCAGTACTTC. It yields the protein CASSLRGGEVAYEQYF. The complete variable domain, with remaining parts taken from reference TRBV11-3 and TRBJ2-7, reads EAGVVQSPRYKIIEKKQPVAFWCNPISGHNTLYWYLQNLGQGPELLIRYENEEAVDDSQLPKDRFSAERLKGVDSTLKIQPAELGDSAVYLCASSLRGGEVAYEQYFGPGTRLTVT.

The chain couples TRBV4-2 to TRBJ2-6, with TRBD2 as a possible D gene (6 bases). This CDR3 contains 17 residues. From germline, CDR1 is LGHNA and CDR2 YNFKEQ. With 3 bases removed from V and 0 bases from J, the gap between germline ends came to 12 bases. As DNA, the CDR3 is TGTGCCAGCAGCCAGGAGGGACGACTCTCTGGGGCCAACGTCCTGACTTTC. Its translation is CASSQEGRLSGANVLTF.

The CDR3 coding sequence is TGTGCAAGTCGCTTAGCGCAGGGGACAGGGATGAGGGAGCAGTACTTC. As protein: CASRLAQGTGMREQYF. The chain employs TRBV12-2 and TRBJ2-7; the tabulated D call, TRBD1, remains unverified against the DNA. TRBV12-2 is given as a pseudogene. The CDR3 spans 16 residues.